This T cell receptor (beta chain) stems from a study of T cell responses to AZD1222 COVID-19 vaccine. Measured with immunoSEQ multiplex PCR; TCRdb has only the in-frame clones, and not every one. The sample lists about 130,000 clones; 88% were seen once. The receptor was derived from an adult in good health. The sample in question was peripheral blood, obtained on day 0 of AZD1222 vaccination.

The CDR3 loop is CSAAPGHLYTF. Here the CDR3 DNA reads TGCAGTGCCGCCCCGGGACACCTCTACACCTTC. The V call is TRBV20-1, the J call TRBJ1-2, with D perhaps TRBD1 (6 bases). CDR1 and CDR2 from the germline V gene are DFQATT and SNEGSKA (reference sequence). CDR3 length equals 11 residues. Trimming left V 6 bases short and J 10 bases short, with 15 bases between.